This T cell receptor (beta chain) came from a study of blood T cell repertoires in COVID-19. Germline CDR1 and CDR2: SGHTA and FQGNSA. The germline V and J ends were trimmed by 5 bases and 2 bases, with 14 bases remaining between them. CDR3 size: 15 residues. As originally analysed: Amplified reference gene primers provided the basis for estimating nucleated cell counts. TCRdb's table, derived via immunoSEQ multiplex PCR, lists solely in-frame clones and lacks some. D and trimming were read from the DNA, whereas the V and J calls and clone size are those reported in that table. This table has 200,000 to 300,000 clones, around 84% appearing once.

The chain links TRBV7-2 to TRBJ2-3; perhaps TRBD2 as D (6 bases). Sequenced input: peripheral blood. This receptor was identified in a man in his fifties or sixties with acute or convalescent COVID-19. CDR3 sequence reads: CASSKTSQNTDTQYF. CDR3 nucleotides: TGTGCCAGCAGCAAGACTAGTCAGAACACAGATACGCAGTATTTT.